This T cell receptor beta chain was observed in a study of shared T cell receptors in the human thymus. Sequenced by immunoSEQ multiplex PCR; TCRdb stores in-frame clones only, minus some. Of 550,000 to 800,000 clones in the sample, approximately 85% were seen once. The junction had 16 bases not matched to a gene; V was cut back by 5 bases and J by 3 bases. Germline V gene sequence: CDR1 SEHNR, CDR2 FQNEAQ (reference sequence). The CDR3 covers 17 residues. The same data also went into a second study, on human thymus T cells. As reported in that work: Finnish infants who were healthy and having corrective surgery for congenital heart defects made up the donors. Related research has reported that thymic repertoires overlap highly among unrelated individuals.

This sequence was found in a girl under three years old with a congenital heart defect. The chain joins TRBV7-9 to TRBJ2-7; 7 bases are a match to TRBD1. Sequencing was carried out using thymocytes. CDR3 bases: TGTGCCAGCAGCCCGAGGGTGTGGGTAGGGGGCCACTACGAGCAGTACTTC. Its translation is CASSPRVWVGGHYEQYF.